This T cell receptor (beta chain) originates from a study of T cells in Graves' hyperthyroidism and ophthalmopathy. Overall study: Upon initial diagnosis and before any treatment, peripheral blood was collected. Broader study findings: The model predicted ophthalmopathy a median roughly six months before onset.

A few counts support this clonotype. Antigen: not known. One end of the junction does not line up with germline, which may come from a read error. Diagnoses were made from clinical symptoms, serum measures (thyroxine and TRAb), thyroid ultrasound and orbital computed tomography. The CDR3 contains 16 residues. TCR beta CDR3 regions were amplified from RNA transcripts. A first-round RT-PCR of the TCR CDR3 used the HTBI primer set. A single record per CDR3 protein comes from TCRdb applying MiXCR to the multiplex PCR reads. This table has around 690,000 distinct CDR3 sequences, less than 25% appearing once.

What was sequenced was blood. This receptor was taken from a man aged 25-45 years with Graves' ophthalmopathy. This chain connects TRBV12-3 or TRBV12-4 to TRBJ1-5, with D possibly TRBD1 on 5 matching bases. This chain's CDR3 is CASSLSRWGGNQPHHF. The CDR3 DNA sequence: TGTGCCAGCAGTCTCTCTCGGTGGGGCGGCAATCAGCCCCATCATTTT.